This T cell receptor (beta chain) was documented in a study of patients and donors after allogeneic stem cell transplantation. Only a few counts were recorded for this clonotype. Losses at the gene ends were 7 bases for V and 6 bases for J; bases not matched to a gene: 7. CDR1 ENHRY and CDR2 SYGVKD come from the germline V gene. This CDR3 has 13 residues. TCRdb reprocessed the RT-PCR reads via MiXCR and lists one record per CDR3 protein. The sample holds 920,000 or so distinct CDR3 sequences, roughly 17% seen once. Sequencing used blood, either unsorted or a sorted T cell fraction (not recorded which). This rearrangement joins TRBV10-3 to TRBJ2-5; 8 positions agree with TRBD1. This TCR was sampled from a human donor who was either an allogeneic HSCT recipient or a stem cell or donor lymphocyte infusion donor (not recorded which). It is not recorded whose cells these are; they may come from a transplant donor. Here the CDR3 DNA reads TGTGCCATCACCCCAGGGGGCTCGAAGACCCAGTACTTC. Translating gives CAITPGGSKTQYF.